These 19 T cell receptor beta chains came from one sample sequenced in a study of cytomegalovirus exposure and HLA in healthy donors. PCR employed 60 Vbeta and 13 Jbeta primers. Method: immunoSEQ multiplex PCR; TCRdb's copy keeps in-frame clones and lacks some. This sample has some 66,000 clones, with just under 80% found just once. The source material was PBMCs. The origin of the receptors is a man in his forties in good health and CMV-seronegative.

The chain employs TRBV5-1 and TRBJ2-7; 7 positions match TRBD2. The length of the CDR3 is 15 residues. Germline assignment: CDR1 SGHRS and CDR2 YFSETQ. V lost 0 bases to trimming and J lost 4 bases; unmatched junction nucleotides: 7. The CDR3 here is CASSLALTSRYEQYF. In DNA form, the CDR3 reads TGCGCCAGCAGCTTGGCTTTGACTAGCAGGTACGAGCAGTACTTC.

About this clone itself: Other DNA sequences from this sample encode an identical CDR3 as well. This sequence joins TRBV29-1 and TRBJ2-1; perhaps TRBD2 as D (6 bases). From germline, CDR1 is SQVTM and CDR2 ANQGSEA. The CDR3 runs to 15 residues. V shed 6 bases and J shed 0 bases, with 15 bases lying between them. DNA for the CDR3: TGCAGCGTACTGGGACTCCCAAGCTCCTACAATGAGCAGTTCTTC. Amino acid sequence: CSVLGLPSSYNEQFF.

This chain uses TRBV6-1 with TRBJ1-5, with a weak D call TRBD1 (5 bases). In germline, CDR1 is MNHNS, CDR2 SASEGT. V lost 2 bases and J lost 2, with 16 bases in between. The CDR3 has 17 amino acids. The CDR3 spells CASSEMQGRQGNQPQHF. The CDR3 coding sequence is TGTGCCAGCAGTGAAATGCAGGGCCGTCAGGGCAATCAGCCCCAGCATTTT.

The V and J genes are TRBV23-1 and TRBJ1-5; TRBD1 matches at 7 bases. TRBV23-1 is an ORF, with its function uncertain. J gave up 5 bases and V 3 bases, and 4 bases lay outside the gene matches. This CDR3 is 14 amino acids long. The CDR3, as DNA: TGCGCCAGCAGTCATCGACAGGGTTATCAGCCCCAGCATTTT. As protein: CASSHRQGYQPQHF.

The chain carries TRBV5-5 and TRBJ2-2; D is unresolved. The length of the CDR3 is 17 residues. V lost 2 bases to trimming and J lost 1 base, with 15 bases between them. CDR1 is SGHKS, CDR2 YYEKEE, per germline (reference sequence). CDR3 loop: CASSFFSAPKNTGELFF. In DNA form, the CDR3 reads TGTGCCAGCAGCTTTTTCTCCGCGCCTAAGAACACCGGGGAGCTGTTTTTT.

This sequence joins TRBV6-5 and TRBJ2-7; 7 bases are a match to TRBD1. Germline-derived CDR1 and CDR2 are MNHEY and SVGAGI. The CDR3 length is 15 residues. The V and J ends lost 5 bases and 1 base, in that order; junction bases with no gene match: 8. The CDR3 region is CASSDLTGRSYEQYF. In nucleotides, the CDR3 is TGTGCCAGCAGTGACTTGACAGGGAGATCCTACGAGCAGTACTTC.

This clone turned up a few times. The chain links TRBV6-5 to TRBJ1-1; D possibly corresponds to TRBD1 (5 bases). CDR1 is MNHEY, CDR2 SVGAGI, per germline. Trimming removed 4 bases at V and 8 bases at J, with 8 bases between. There are 11 residues in the CDR3. Here the CDR3 reads CASSSRVEAFF. DNA for the CDR3: TGTGCCAGCAGTTCCAGGGTGGAAGCTTTCTTT.

The chain uses TRBV10-1 and TRBJ1-3; no firm D call. The V gene's germline CDR1 is WNHNN and CDR2 SYGVQD (reference sequence). V was shortened by 0 bases and J by 4 bases, with 7 bases between the two germline ends. CDR3 length: 14 amino acids. CDR3: CASSESGSGNTIYF. The DNA for the CDR3 is TGCGCCAGCAGTGAGTCCGGGTCGGGAAACACCATATATTTT.

The CDR3 loop is CASSIRPGTSGTGELFF. Written as DNA, the CDR3 is TGCGCCAGCAGCATCCGCCCCGGGACTAGCGGTACCGGGGAGCTGTTTTTT. V and J are TRBV5-1 and TRBJ2-2; 11 positions match TRBD2. The V and J ends lost 4 bases and 5 bases, in that order; junction bases with no gene match: 10. This CDR3 has 17 residues. Per the germline V gene, CDR1 is SGHRS and CDR2 is YFSETQ.

The chain is built from TRBV28 and TRBJ1-1; tentative D call: TRBD1 (6 bases). Between the trimmed V and J ends, which lost 5 bases and 4 bases, there was a span of 14 bases. Germline loops: CDR1 MDHEN, CDR2 SYDVKM. CDR3 length: 14 residues. The CDR3 sequence: CASSSSGVGTEAFF. The CDR3 bases are TGTGCCAGCAGTAGCTCAGGGGTGGGCACTGAAGCTTTCTTT.

The chain employs TRBV5-4 and TRBJ2-7; 11 bases are a match to TRBD1. Germline-derived CDR1 and CDR2 are SGHNT and YYREEE (reference sequence). The V and J ends lost 4 bases and 6 bases, in that order; junction bases with no gene match: 3. The CDR3 is 13 amino acids. The CDR3 loop is CASSTGQGVEQYF. The DNA for the CDR3 is TGTGCCAGCAGCACGGGACAGGGGGTCGAGCAGTACTTC.

The chain links TRBV7-2 to TRBJ2-5, with TRBD2 as a possible D gene (7 bases). CDR1 is SGHTA, CDR2 FQGNSA, per germline. The CDR3 has 15 amino acids. The germline V and J ends were trimmed by 8 bases and 5 bases, with 21 bases remaining between them. The CDR3 coding sequence is TGTGCCAGCGGGAGGGGGGCGGGGGCCCAGGAGACCCAGTACTTC. This gives the protein CASGRGAGAQETQYF.

The rearrangement joins TRBV5-1 to TRBJ2-2; D is unresolved. The CDR3 sequence is 15 residues long. Germline lookup yields CDR1 SGHRS and CDR2 YFSETQ. Trimming cost V 2 bases and J 0 bases, with 8 bases left between them. The CDR3 loop is CASSFLGSNTGELFF. CDR3 in DNA: TGCGCCAGCAGCTTCCTCGGGTCGAACACCGGGGAGCTGTTTTTT. Using reference TRBV5-1 and TRBJ2-2 for the parts outside the CDR3, the full variable domain is KAGVTQTPRYLIKTRGQQVTLSCSPISGHRSVSWYQQTPGQGLQFLFEYFSETQRNKGNFPGRFSGRQFSNSRSEMNVSTLELGDSALYLCASSFLGSNTGELFFGEGSRLTVL.

This clone showed up just once. The genes are TRBV28 and TRBJ1-4, with D tentatively TRBD1 (6 bases). V lost 4 bases to trimming and J lost 5 bases, with 14 bases between them. Germline CDR1 reads MDHEN; CDR2 reads SYDVKM. CDR3 size: 15 residues. CDR3 region: CASSSQGRGNEKLFF. Here the CDR3 DNA reads TGTGCCAGCAGTTCGCAGGGTAGGGGGAATGAAAAACTGTTTTTT.

V usage is TRBV18 and J usage is TRBJ2-6, with a weak D call TRBD1 (6 bases). CDR3 length equals 16 residues. Per the germline V gene, CDR1 is KGHSH and CDR2 is LQKENI. The germline V and J ends were trimmed by 3 bases and 0 bases, with 9 bases remaining between them. CDR3 coding DNA: TGTGCCAGCTCACCTACAGGGATCTCTGGGGCCAACGTCCTGACTTTC. Amino acids: CASSPTGISGANVLTF.

This clone was observed a handful of times. This rearrangement joins TRBV11-2 to TRBJ1-1; 9 positions agree with TRBD1. This CDR3 spans 15 amino acids. The V segment lost 5 bases and the J segment 4 bases; nucleotides outside the gene matches: 8. Germline V CDR1 and CDR2: SGHAT, FQNNGV. This CDR3 reads CASSPGGQGTTEAFF. DNA of the CDR3: TGTGCCAGCAGCCCCGGAGGACAGGGGACCACTGAAGCTTTCTTT.

This clone was recorded once. CDR3 loop: CASKETGANSPLHF. CDR3 nucleotide sequence: TGTGCCAGCAAGGAGACAGGGGCTAATTCACCCCTCCACTTT. The chain has TRBV2 and TRBJ1-6, with 8 bases matching TRBD1. V was pared by 7 bases and J by 6 bases, with 5 bases of the junction left unmatched. The length of the CDR3 is 14 residues. Germline V CDR1 and CDR2: SNHLY, FYNNEI. Complete variable domain (other parts from reference TRBV2 and TRBJ1-6): EPEVTQTPSHQVTQMGQEVILRCVPISNHLYFYWYRQILGQKVEFLVSFYNNEISEKSEIFDDQFSVERPDGSNFTLKIRSTKLEDSAMYFCASKETGANSPLHFGNGTRLTVT.

The chain employs TRBV5-1 and TRBJ2-1, with a tentative D call TRBD1 (5 bases). Germline CDR1 SGHRS, CDR2 YFSETQ. V shed 4 bases and J shed 9 bases, with 11 bases lying between them. The length of the CDR3 is 12 residues. For the CDR3, the DNA is TGCGCCAGCAGCGCTGACCAGGGTGAGCAGTTCTTC. Translation: CASSADQGEQFF.

This clone was counted between two and nine times. The gene calls are TRBV5-1 and TRBJ1-2, with TRBD1 identical over 10 bases. CDR1 and CDR2 from the germline V gene are SGHRS and YFSETQ. This CDR3 has 14 amino acids. With V trimmed by 3 bases and J by 8 bases, 7 bases remained unmatched. The CDR3 sequence is CASSSTGTGDGYTF. CDR3 nucleotide sequence: TGCGCCAGCAGCTCGACGGGGACAGGGGACGGCTACACCTTC. The whole variable domain, filled in from reference TRBV5-1 and TRBJ1-2, reads KAGVTQTPRYLIKTRGQQVTLSCSPISGHRSVSWYQQTPGQGLQFLFEYFSETQRNKGNFPGRFSGRQFSNSRSEMNVSTLELGDSALYLCASSSTGTGDGYTFGSGTRLTVV.